A selection of T cell receptor beta chains follows, all from one sample in a study of cytomegalovirus exposure and HLA in healthy donors. Sequenced by immunoSEQ multiplex PCR; TCRdb stores in-frame clones only, minus some. The profile covers about 59,000 clones, with roughly four fifths appearing a single time and about 1.5% taken by the ten largest. Material: PBMCs. The source of these receptors is a human donor in good health. Each CDR3 is given with its conserved first and last residue. Each record gives: D gene, V gene, clone size, J gene, CDR3 DNA, CDR3 protein. A D gene is named only where the DNA matches it firmly. The size entry is marked missing in some rows and otherwise reads once, few, many or a size class.

-	TRBV11-2	-	TRBJ1-6	TGTGCCAGCAGCTTAGTCTGGGGCGCTGCTAACAATTCACCCCTCCACTTT	CASSLVWGAANNSPLHF
-	TRBV12-1	-	TRBJ2-5	TGTGCCAGCCCGGGACAGTACGGGACCCAGTACTTC	CASPGQYGTQYF
-	TRBV7-9	-	TRBJ1-1	TGTGCCAGCAGCTATCAGGGGTATACTGAAGCTTTCTTT	CASSYQGYTEAFF
-	TRBV30	few	TRBJ2-5	TGTGCCTGGAGTGTACGAAGGGGGACCCAGTACTTC	CAWSVRRGTQYF
-	TRBV4-2	-	TRBJ2-6	TGTGCCAGCAGCCAAGGACATAACTCTGGGGCCAACGTCCTGACTTTC	CASSQGHNSGANVLTF
-	TRBV11-3	-	TRBJ2-3	TGTGCCAGCAGCCCCAGACAGTCCACAGATACGCAGTATTTT	CASSPRQSTDTQYF
TRBD2	TRBV28	-	TRBJ2-3	TGTGCCAGCATTTCTAGCGGGACCTTCTCCACAGATACGCAGTATTTT	CASISSGTFSTDTQYF
-	TRBV7-9	once	TRBJ1-1	TGTGCCAGCAGCAAATATCGCGCCCAGGGGAGCACTGAAGCTTTCTTT	CASSKYRAQGSTEAFF
TRBD1	TRBV18	-	TRBJ2-7	TGTGCCAGCTCACCAACGACAGGGGACCCCTACGAGCAGTACTTC	CASSPTTGDPYEQYF
TRBD2	TRBV14	-	TRBJ2-7	TGTGCCAGCAGCCGAGCGGGAGCGCCCTACGAGCAGTACTTC	CASSRAGAPYEQYF
-	TRBV14	-	TRBJ2-5	TGTGCCAGCAGCGCTGGGGGGAAAGAGACCCAGTACTTC	CASSAGGKETQYF
TRBD2	TRBV18	-	TRBJ2-2	TGTGCCAGCTCACCAGAGGTCGGAGCGGGAGAGGCGGGGGAGCTGTTTTTT	CASSPEVGAGEAGELFF
TRBD2	TRBV5-4	-	TRBJ2-1	TGTGCCAGCAGCTCCGGGACTACGATCTACAATGAGCAGTTCTTC	CASSSGTTIYNEQFF
-	TRBV5-1	once	TRBJ2-7	TGCGCCAGCAGCGAAGACAGATCCGAGCAGTACTTC	CASSEDRSEQYF
-	TRBV4-2	-	TRBJ2-2	TGTGCCAGCAGCCAAGAGCCAGCGAACACCGGGGAGCTGTTTTTT	CASSQEPANTGELFF
-	TRBV30	once	TRBJ2-3	TGTGCCTGGAGTGTAGGGGGTGGGACCGATACGCAGTATTTT	CAWSVGGGTDTQYF
TRBD2	TRBV27	-	TRBJ2-3	TGTGCCAGCAGTTCGGGACTAGCGGGTTACACAGATACGCAGTATTTT	CASSSGLAGYTDTQYF
TRBD2	TRBV18	once	TRBJ2-1	TGTGCCAGCTCATCTACTAGCGGTTACTACAATGAGCAGTTCTTC	CASSSTSGYYNEQFF
-	TRBV5-1	once	TRBJ1-1	TGCGCCAGCAGCGGAGGGATCGTGAACACTGAAGCTTTCTTT	CASSGGIVNTEAFF
TRBD2	TRBV10-3	-	TRBJ2-3	TGTGCCACCGCCATCTCGGGGAGGGGAACCACGGATACGCAGTATTTT	CATAISGRGTTDTQYF
-	TRBV9	-	TRBJ2-7	TGTGCCAGCAGCGTAGGGACAGCGCCTTACGAGCAGTACTTC	CASSVGTAPYEQYF
-	TRBV19	-	TRBJ1-5	TGTGCCAGTCTACCGACAGCGATCAATCAGCCCCAGCATTTT	CASLPTAINQPQHF
TRBD1	TRBV29-1	-	TRBJ2-7	TGCAGCGTTGAATCGCCGACAGGGACCTACGAGCAGTACTTC	CSVESPTGTYEQYF
TRBD1	TRBV9	-	TRBJ2-7	TGTGCCAGCAGCGTAGAGGGGGCATCAGCCTACGAGCAGTACTTC	CASSVEGASAYEQYF
-	TRBV4-2	few	TRBJ2-5	TGTGCCAGCAGCCAAGATGTCGAGGGAAGCGGAGAGACCCAGTACTTC	CASSQDVEGSGETQYF
TRBD2	TRBV6-1	once	TRBJ2-7	TGTGCCAGCAGTGACCGGGACTACTCCTACGAGCAGTACTTC	CASSDRDYSYEQYF
-	TRBV5-4	-	TRBJ2-5	TGTGCCAGCAGCTTGCCGTACCAAGAGACCCAGTACTTC	CASSLPYQETQYF
TRBD2	TRBV5-3	-	TRBJ2-7	TGTGCCAGAAGCGCGACCAGGTGGGGAGGGCCCTACGAGCAGTACTTC	CARSATRWGGPYEQYF